These 10 T cell receptor beta chains share one sample of origin, sequenced in a study of cytomegalovirus exposure and HLA in healthy donors. Both 60 Vbeta primers and 13 Jbeta primers went into the PCR. The assay was immunoSEQ multiplex PCR, and TCRdb's table has in-frame clones only and misses some. The sample table includes approximately 30,000 clones. The sequencing sample was made of PBMCs. Receptors were obtained from a woman aged 40 to 55 in good health and CMV-seropositive.

J is TRBJ1-5 and V is TRBV27; D gene uncertain. This CDR3 has 12 residues. The germline V gene encodes CDR1 MNHEY and CDR2 SMNVEV (reference sequence). The V gene lost 8 bases and the J gene lost 6 bases, with 11 bases spanning the gap. CDR3 residues: CASGFSGQPQHF. CDR3 DNA sequence: TGTGCCAGCGGATTCTCGGGTCAGCCCCAGCATTTT.

This chain connects TRBV7-2 to TRBJ2-1, with 7 bases lining up with TRBD1. CDR3 length equals 17 residues. CDR1 and CDR2 from the germline V gene are SGHTA and FQGNSA. The junction had 13 bases not matched to a gene; V was cut back by 5 bases and J by 3 bases. The CDR3 DNA follows: TGTGCCAGCAGCCAAATCAGGGGGATTTTCCTCTACAATGAGCAGTTCTTC. This translates into CASSQIRGIFLYNEQFF.

The J gene is TRBJ1-5, the V gene TRBV28; D may be TRBD1 (6 bases). CDR3 length: 14 amino acids. The V and J ends lost 6 bases and 5 bases respectively, with 14 bases between them. CDR1 and CDR2 (germline): MDHEN, SYDVKM. The CDR3, as DNA: TGTGCCAGCAGAGACAGGATCCCCTATCAGCCCCAGCATTTT. Amino acid sequence: CASRDRIPYQPQHF.

The chain recombines TRBV15 with TRBJ1-2; TRBD1 matches at 9 bases. With 5 bases clipped from V and 1 base from J, the junction kept 5 bases outside the gene matches. From germline, CDR1 is LNHNV and CDR2 YYDKDF (reference sequence). The CDR3 is made up of 15 amino acids. CDR3: CATSGNRGRNYGYTF. Written as DNA, the CDR3 is TGTGCCACCAGCGGGAACAGGGGGCGTAACTATGGCTACACCTTC.

Written as DNA, the CDR3 is TGTGCCAGCTCCCGGACGGGGACAGGGAATCCCTACGAGCAGTACTTC. Its protein product is CASSRTGTGNPYEQYF. The chain couples TRBV18 to TRBJ2-7; 9 nucleotides line up with TRBD1. The trim removed 6 bases at V and 2 bases at J, leaving 11 bases unmatched. CDR3 length equals 16 residues. Looked up from germline, CDR1 is KGHSH and CDR2 is LQKENI.

The chain uses TRBV28 and TRBJ1-2; no clear D gene. The CDR3 is made up of 14 amino acids. V was cut by 7 bases and J by 3 bases, with 15 bases left in between. Germline CDR1 reads MDHEN; CDR2 reads SYDVKM. This CDR3 reads CASNHGLHHYGYTF. For the CDR3, the DNA is TGTGCCAGCAACCATGGACTCCATCACTATGGCTACACCTTC.

V is TRBV28 and J is TRBJ2-5; tentative D call: TRBD1 (6 bases). This CDR3 spans 15 amino acids. Trimming cost V 4 bases and J 2 bases, with 14 bases left between them. The V gene's germline CDR1 is MDHEN and CDR2 SYDVKM. Written as DNA, the CDR3 is TGTGCCAGCAGTTGGTATCGGACAGCTCAAGAGACCCAGTACTTC. This translates into CASSWYRTAQETQYF.

The CDR3 DNA reads TGCAGCGTTGAAGCCGGTGTTTCCGAGCAGTACTTC. Residues: CSVEAGVSEQYF. J is TRBJ2-7 and V is TRBV29-1; no definite D call. Germline-derived CDR1 and CDR2 are SQVTM and ANQGSEA. This CDR3 is built from 12 residues. Trimming shortened V by 1 base and J by 6 bases, and 10 bases separated the two germline ends.

A word on this clone: Other DNA sequences from this sample encode an identical CDR3 as well. J is TRBJ1-2 and V is TRBV28; possible D gene TRBD1, 5 bases. Germline-derived CDR1 and CDR2 are MDHEN and SYDVKM. Trimming left V 2 bases short and J 2 bases short, with 6 bases between. This CDR3 is 13 amino acids long. The CDR3 is CASSLRGNYGYTF. The CDR3 DNA reads TGTGCCAGCAGTTTAAGGGGAAACTATGGCTACACCTTC.

The rearrangement uses TRBV19 and TRBJ2-1; D is perhaps TRBD2 (6 bases). The V end lost 5 bases, the J end lost 3 bases, and 11 bases lay between the germline ends. The CDR3 totals 14 residues. Germline V gives CDR1 LNHDA, CDR2 SQIVND (reference sequence). The CDR3 protein is CASSGGTHYNEQFF. CDR3 nucleotide sequence: TGTGCCAGTAGTGGCGGGACTCACTACAATGAGCAGTTCTTC.